This T cell receptor (beta chain) was identified in a study of technical replicates of blood from four donors. Trimming cost V 3 bases and J 0 bases, with 4 bases left between them. Per germline, CDR1 SGDLS and CDR2 YYNGEE. There are 13 residues in the CDR3. The data were produced by immunoSEQ multiplex PCR, yet TCRdb's version contains in-frame clones alone and is incomplete. The table has more than 65,000 clones, roughly 97% seen once. The TCR sequence derives from a human donor in good health. Sequenced input: T cells isolated from PBMCs. The rearrangement links TRBV9 to TRBJ1-3, with D unclear. The CDR3 is CASSGDSGNTIYF. CDR3 coding DNA: TGTGCCAGCAGCGGAGACTCTGGAAACACCATATATTTT.